The rows below give T cell receptor beta chains drawn from one sample of a study of molecular identifiers for immune sequencing clone quantification. Each CDR3 protein gets one entry after TCRdb re-called the PCR reads with MiXCR. The table has a few hundred thousand distinct CDR3 sequences, under 30% seen once. The specimen sequenced was naive CD8+ T cells from blood, with Jurkat cell RNA spiked in. All receptors come from a human donor in good health. Some libraries in this study had Jurkat cell RNA spiked in. Both conserved end residues are trimmed from each CDR3. Part of the rows lack a size; the others show once, few, many or a class for expanded clones.

abundance	v_gene	j_gene	CDR3aa
-	TRBV10-3	TRBJ2-5	AISEINTEGQETQY
many	TRBV11-2	TRBJ2-3	ASSSGAADTQY
many	TRBV6-5	TRBJ2-7	ASSEGSGSRYEQY
-	TRBV7-6	TRBJ2-3	ASSRAGVAADTQY
many	TRBV28	TRBJ2-1	ASSLRLVPDPYNEQF
few	TRBV29-1	TRBJ2-1	SVDAVLKFDNEQF
few	TRBV30	TRBJ2-1	AWRDRGTYNEQF
-	TRBV28	TRBJ1-2	ASSFINVLERTNYGYT
-	TRBV7-9	TRBJ2-2	ASRRVPSGGRQNTGELF
-	TRBV4-1	TRBJ1-3	ASSPRGGAGNTIY
-	TRBV12-3/TRBV12-4	TRBJ2-3	AGSRAEGADTQY
-	TRBV9	TRBJ2-1	ASSVGNPYNEQL
few	TRBV7-9	TRBJ2-7	ASSPPSGLTRDEQY
few	TRBV14	TRBJ2-5	ASSQEYSEPWGFETQY
-	TRBV5-1	TRBJ2-3	ASSLWGRGSGDTQY
few	TRBV20-1	TRBJ2-7	SASQTTHSYEQY
many	TRBV7-9	TRBJ1-1	ASSPQGASRTEAF
-	TRBV29-1	TRBJ1-2	SVILSQGYT
many	TRBV2	TRBJ1-1	ASIGQGEAF
-	TRBV19	TRBJ2-7	ASSIWAGQATYEQY
few	TRBV28	TRBJ2-3	ASSSTSLSTTDTQY
-	TRBV7-9	TRBJ2-1	ASRSTLAGLDNEQF
few	TRBV28	TRBJ2-1	ASSFTPSSYNEQF
many	TRBV7-9	TRBJ2-1	ASSRILTGNEQF
-	TRBV20-1	TRBJ2-7	SARDLTSGRASEQY
-	TRBV19	TRBJ1-5	ASSNRPLGQAGEVPQH
-	TRBV4-1	TRBJ2-1	ASSLMTGTPGDERF
-	TRBV7-8	TRBJ2-1	ASSLAPGAHNEQF
few	TRBV4-1	TRBJ1-2	ASSQGRDRNYGYT
-	TRBV19	TRBJ2-7	ASGTGLREQY
few	TRBV4-2	TRBJ2-1	ASSPQGLEDEQF
-	TRBV21-1	TRBJ1-5	ASSRSRGSNQPQH